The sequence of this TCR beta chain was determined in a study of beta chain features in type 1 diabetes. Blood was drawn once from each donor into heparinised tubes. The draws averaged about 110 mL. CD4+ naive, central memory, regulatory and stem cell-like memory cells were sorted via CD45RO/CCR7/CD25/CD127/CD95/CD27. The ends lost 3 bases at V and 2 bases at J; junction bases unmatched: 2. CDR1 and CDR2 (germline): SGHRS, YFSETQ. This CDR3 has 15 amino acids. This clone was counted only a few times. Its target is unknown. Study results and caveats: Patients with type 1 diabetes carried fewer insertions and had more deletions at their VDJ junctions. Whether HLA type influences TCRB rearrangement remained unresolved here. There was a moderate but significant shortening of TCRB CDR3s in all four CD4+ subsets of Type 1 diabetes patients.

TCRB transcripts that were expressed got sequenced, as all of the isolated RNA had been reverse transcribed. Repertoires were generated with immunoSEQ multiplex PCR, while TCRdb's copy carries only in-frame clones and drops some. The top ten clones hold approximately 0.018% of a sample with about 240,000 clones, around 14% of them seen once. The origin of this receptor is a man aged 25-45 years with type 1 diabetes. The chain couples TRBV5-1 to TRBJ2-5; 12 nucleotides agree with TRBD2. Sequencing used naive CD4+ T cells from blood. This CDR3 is CASSSGLAGQETQYF. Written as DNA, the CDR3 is TGCGCCAGCAGCTCCGGACTAGCGGGGCAAGAGACCCAGTACTTC.